A single sample gave rise to the 17 T cell receptor beta chains below, sequenced in a study. One entry per CDR3 protein, called by TCRdb with MiXCR from the RT-PCR reads. The sample lists more than 550,000 distinct CDR3 sequences; 14% were seen once. The sequenced sample was memory CD4+ T cells from blood. These receptors were collected from a female donor in good health, serving as a healthy control.

This clonotype was recorded at least ten times. V usage is TRBV20-1 and J usage is TRBJ2-3, with TRBD1 matching 7 bases. The length of the CDR3 is 14 residues. Germline V lookup: CDR1 DFQATT, CDR2 SNEGSKA (reference sequence). Unmatched junction bases numbered 11, after V lost 5 bases and J lost 6 bases. The CDR3 spells CSAQDRVPLDTQYF. The CDR3 DNA reads TGCAGTGCTCAAGACAGGGTTCCCCTGGATACGCAGTATTTT.

The V call is TRBV11-1, the J call TRBJ2-1, with TRBD2 matching over 9 bases. The ends lost 8 bases at V and 15 bases at J; junction bases unmatched: 11. CDR1 and CDR2 (germline): SGHAT, FQDESV (reference sequence). This CDR3 has 12 amino acids. The CDR3 region is CASGEAGGRLFF. Here the CDR3 DNA reads TGTGCCAGCGGCGAGGCGGGAGGGAGGCTGTTCTTC. The variable domain in full, completed from reference TRBV11-1 and TRBJ2-1, reads EAEVAQSPRYKITEKSQAVAFWCDPISGHATLYWYRQILGQGPELLVQFQDESVVDDSQLPKDRFSAERLKGVDSTLKIQPAELGDSAMYLCASGEAGGRLFFGPGTRLTVL.

This chain uses TRBV6-6 with TRBJ1-2; 8 nucleotides agree with TRBD1. The CDR3 contains 14 residues. Germline V gives CDR1 MNHNY, CDR2 SVGAGI (reference sequence). The junction had 4 bases not matched to a gene; V was cut back by 5 bases and J by 2 bases. CDR3 in amino acids: CASSRGTGNYGYTF. CDR3 nucleotides: TGTGCCAGCAGTCGAGGGACAGGCAACTATGGCTACACCTTC.

The genes are TRBV14 and TRBJ2-5, with TRBD1 matching 9 bases. The junction had 5 bases not matched to a gene; V was cut back by 8 bases and J by 4 bases. Looked up from germline, CDR1 is SGHDN and CDR2 is FVKESK. CDR3 size: 13 residues. The CDR3: CASQTGGGETQYF. The CDR3, as DNA: TGTGCCAGCCAGACAGGGGGTGGAGAGACCCAGTACTTC.

In this sample, this clonotype turned up many times. V and J are TRBV12-3 or TRBV12-4 and TRBJ1-2, with 8 bases fitting TRBD1. J was trimmed by 7 bases and V by 5 bases; bases with no gene match: 9. The CDR3 covers 14 residues. The CDR3 loop reads CASSTQGALFGYTF. CDR3 sequence (DNA): TGTGCCAGCAGTACCCAGGGGGCGCTTTTTGGCTACACCTTC.

This clonotype was seen repeatedly, ten times or more. The chain has TRBV27 and TRBJ2-7; 7 nucleotides agree with TRBD1. After removal of 6 bases from V and 2 bases from J, the junction contained 13 bases not matched to a gene. The CDR3 spans 16 residues. CDR1 and CDR2 (germline): MNHEY, SMNVEV (reference sequence). CDR3: CASRKSGGSLTYEQYF. In nucleotides, the CDR3 is TGTGCCAGCAGAAAGTCAGGGGGTTCCCTAACCTACGAGCAGTACTTC.

The rearrangement uses TRBV6-2 or TRBV6-3 and TRBJ2-7; D remains ambiguous. The germline V gene encodes CDR1 MNHEY and CDR2 SVGEGT. The CDR3 covers 16 residues. V lost 0 bases and J 0 bases, leaving 12 bases between the germline ends. Here the CDR3 DNA reads TGTGCCAGCAGTTACTCGGGCAGCCTGAGCTCCTACGAGCAGTACTTC. This sequence encodes CASSYSGSLSSYEQYF.

The V gene is TRBV5-1, the J gene TRBJ2-7; 8 positions agree with TRBD1. The CDR3 totals 14 residues. Trimming removed 4 bases from V and 6 bases from J; junction bases left unmatched: 9. Germline CDR1 SGHRS, CDR2 YFSETQ. The CDR3 sequence: CASSREDRAGEQYF. CDR3 nucleotides: TGCGCCAGCAGCCGAGAGGACAGGGCCGGCGAGCAGTACTTC.

This clonotype was counted a few times. One junction end disagrees with the germline gene, perhaps due to a read error. The chain links TRBV7-7 to TRBJ2-2; D remains unclear. The CDR3 sequence is 15 residues long. Per germline, CDR1 SSHAT and CDR2 FNYEAQ (reference sequence). CDR3 in amino acids: CASSFITSSTGELFF. For the CDR3, the DNA is TGTGCTAGCAGCTTTATTACCTCGAGCACCGGGGAGCTGTTTTTT.

The V and J genes are TRBV4-3 and TRBJ1-4, with TRBD1 as a possible D gene (5 bases). Germline V CDR1 and CDR2: LGHNA, YSLEER. Trimming took off 0 bases at V and 8 bases at J, with 13 bases between the two ends. There are 15 residues in the CDR3. CDR3 sequence: CASSQDTGGTEKLFF. CDR3 DNA: TGCGCCAGCAGCCAAGATACAGGAGGGACGGAAAAACTGTTTTTT.

This clonotype was seen more than once but under ten times. The chain couples TRBV6-1 to TRBJ2-5; 11 nucleotides agree with TRBD1. The CDR3 has 16 residues. The V segment lost 0 bases and the J segment 3 bases; nucleotides outside the gene matches: 3. Per the germline V gene, CDR1 is MNHNS and CDR2 is SASEGT. The CDR3 loop reads CASSEAWTGGEETQYF. For the CDR3, the DNA is TGTGCCAGCAGTGAAGCGTGGACAGGGGGCGAAGAGACCCAGTACTTC.

This clonotype came up many times. V is TRBV7-2 and J is TRBJ2-3; TRBD2 matches 10 bases. After removal of 5 bases from V and 0 bases from J, the junction contained 5 bases not matched to a gene. Germline V CDR1 and CDR2: SGHTA, FQGNSA. CDR3 length equals 16 residues. The CDR3, as DNA: TGTGCCAGCAGCCTCCGGACTAGCGGTAGCACAGATACGCAGTATTTT. It translates to CASSLRTSGSTDTQYF.

The chain links TRBV6-2 or TRBV6-3 to TRBJ1-3; D may be TRBD1 (5 bases). The V end lost 6 bases, the J end lost 4 bases, and 10 bases lay between the germline ends. The germline CDR1 and CDR2 sequences are MNHEY and SVGEGT. The CDR3 runs to 13 residues. This chain's CDR3 is CASSRTTGNTIYF. The DNA of the CDR3 is TGTGCCAGCAGCCGGACAACCGGAAACACCATATATTTT.

This clonotype has a count of ten or more. This chain uses TRBV29-1 with TRBJ2-2, with D perhaps TRBD2 (5 bases). The CDR3 sequence is 12 residues long. Trimming removed 7 bases at V and 7 bases at J, with 13 bases between. The germline V gene has CDR1 SQVTM and CDR2 ANQGSEA. CDR3: CSAGRGSGELFF. The CDR3 nucleotides read TGCAGCGCCGGACGGGGTAGCGGGGAGCTGTTTTTT.

This clonotype was counted at least ten times. This chain links TRBV4-1 with TRBJ1-5; TRBD1 aligns across 10 bases. With V trimmed by 3 bases and J by 6 bases, 8 bases remained unmatched. From germline, CDR1 is MGHRA and CDR2 YSYEKL. This CDR3 has 16 residues. CDR3 sequence: CASSHTLDRGFQPQHF. In DNA, the CDR3 is TGCGCCAGCAGCCATACACTGGACAGGGGGTTTCAGCCCCAGCATTTT.

The chain employs TRBV15 and TRBJ2-7; 8 nucleotides agree with TRBD2. The germline V gene encodes CDR1 LNHNV and CDR2 YYDKDF (reference sequence). V shed 8 bases, J shed 5 bases, and the junction held 14 bases outside the gene matches. This CDR3 is 15 amino acids long. The CDR3 protein is CATSKRGPPVHEQYF. The DNA of the CDR3 is TGTGCCACCTCTAAGCGGGGGCCCCCTGTTCACGAGCAGTACTTC.

CDR3 sequence: CASSYRGLAGEQFF. The CDR3 DNA reads as TGTGCCAGCAGTTACAGGGGGCTAGCGGGTGAGCAGTTCTTC. This chain joins TRBV6-5 and TRBJ2-1, with D possibly matching TRBD2 (8 bases). This CDR3 spans 14 amino acids. Deletions cut 2 bases from V and 9 bases from J, with 14 bases between. Germline-derived CDR1 and CDR2 are MNHEY and SVGAGI.